This T cell receptor (beta chain) was recorded in a study of blood T cell repertoires in COVID-19. Data came from immunoSEQ multiplex PCR; TCRdb stores just in-frame clones and leaves some out. The data contain around 310,000 clones, under 90% of them seen just once; the ten biggest clones take up roughly 10%. Ages ranged from roughly 18 to 100 years, with residence in about 24 US areas. The sequenced sample was PBMCs or T cells enriched from blood (not recorded which). This TCR came from a young woman who had recovered from COVID-19.

DNA for the CDR3: TGTGCCAGCAGTGACCTCGGGACAGGAATGAACACCGGGGAGCTGTTTTTT. Amino acid sequence: CASSDLGTGMNTGELFF. The chain uses TRBV6-1 and TRBJ2-2, with 8 bases identical to TRBD1. The CDR3 runs to 17 residues. The germline gives CDR1 MNHNS, CDR2 SASEGT. V was pared by 3 bases and J by 1 base, with 7 bases of the junction left unmatched.